The 25 T cell receptor beta chains given below trace back to one sample, sequenced in a study of shared clonotypes between healthy human individuals. Repertoires were generated with immunoSEQ multiplex PCR, while TCRdb's copy carries only in-frame clones and drops some. The data contain 950,000 to 1,300,000 clones, around four fifths of them singletons. What was sequenced was memory CD4+ T cells sorted from blood. Subset indicated: CD45RA-negative fraction. The receptor set was obtained from a man aged 18 to 30 in good health.

To note about this clone: This sample also contains other DNA sequences that code for the same CDR3. This rearrangement joins TRBV6-6 to TRBJ2-2; TRBD2 matches at 11 bases. Per the germline V gene, CDR1 is MNHNY and CDR2 is SVGAGI (reference sequence). CDR3 size: 15 residues. The V and J ends lost 3 bases and 5 bases, in that order; junction bases with no gene match: 2. Here the CDR3 reads CASSYRLAGTGELFF. The CDR3 nucleotides are TGTGCCAGCAGTTATAGACTAGCGGGAACCGGGGAGCTGTTTTTT.

The rearrangement uses TRBV7-8 and TRBJ1-5; TRBD1 aligns across 8 bases. J gave up 0 bases and V 2 bases, and 6 bases lay outside the gene matches. Germline CDR1 reads SGHVS; CDR2 reads FQNEAQ. The CDR3 length is 17 residues. CDR3 residues: CASSLRIGQGSNQPQHF. CDR3 nucleotide sequence: TGTGCCAGCAGCTTAAGAATAGGACAGGGTAGCAATCAGCCCCAGCATTTT.

The J gene is TRBJ2-2, the V gene TRBV10-3, with D possibly TRBD1 on 5 matching bases. Germline V gives CDR1 ENHRY, CDR2 SYGVKD. The V end was cut by 2 bases, the J end by 1 base, with 8 bases between. This CDR3 contains 15 residues. In DNA form, the CDR3 reads TGTGCCATCAGTGAGGCTAGGGGGAACACCGGGGAGCTGTTTTTT. This codes for CAISEARGNTGELFF.

This clone showed up just once. V is TRBV15 and J is TRBJ1-5; 7 bases match TRBD1. The CDR3 is made up of 16 amino acids. J lost 4 bases, V lost 1 base, and 7 bases had no gene match. Germline V gives CDR1 LNHNV, CDR2 YYDKDF (reference sequence). The CDR3 here is CATSRGSGGRNQPQHF. CDR3 nucleotides: TGTGCCACCAGCAGAGGTTCAGGGGGAAGAAATCAGCCCCAGCATTTT. The whole variable domain, filled in from reference TRBV15 and TRBJ1-5, reads DAMVIQNPRYQVTQFGKPVTLSCSQTLNHNVMYWYQQKSSQAPKLLFHYYDKDFNNEADTPDNFQSRRPNTSFCFLDIRSPGLGDTAMYLCATSRGSGGRNQPQHFGDGTRLSIL.

The V and J genes are TRBV6-1 and TRBJ2-6, with D perhaps TRBD1 or TRBD2 (5 bases each). This CDR3 comprises 16 residues. CDR1 and CDR2 from the germline V gene are MNHNS and SASEGT. Trimming took 3 bases from V and 2 from J, leaving 11 bases between them. This chain's CDR3 is CASSESWGTGANVLTF. Here the CDR3 DNA reads TGTGCCAGCAGTGAGTCATGGGGGACTGGGGCCAACGTCCTGACTTTC.

The rearrangement links TRBV6-1 to TRBJ1-5; D is possibly TRBD1 (6 bases). Germline V gene sequence: CDR1 MNHNS, CDR2 SASEGT. Between the trimmed V and J ends, which lost 6 bases and 4 bases, there was a span of 16 bases. This CDR3 has 15 amino acids. The CDR3 reads CASSPRQELNQPQHF. The CDR3, as DNA: TGTGCCAGCAGCCCTCGACAGGAATTGAATCAGCCCCAGCATTTT.

The chain joins TRBV6-5 to TRBJ1-1, with 9 positions matching TRBD1. The CDR3 extends over 14 amino acids. Germline trimming cut 5 bases from V and 1 base from J; bases unmatched to any gene: 2. Germline V lookup: CDR1 MNHEY, CDR2 SVGAGI. The CDR3 nucleotides read TGTGCCAGCAGTCGGGACAGGGCGAACACTGAAGCTTTCTTT. Translated: CASSRDRANTEAFF.

This chain uses TRBV21-1 with TRBJ2-7; the listed D gene, TRBD2, was not tested against the DNA. TRBV21-1 represents a pseudogene. CDR3 length: 12 amino acids. The chain's CDR3 is CAIERGSYEQYF. The DNA of the CDR3 is TGTGCCATCGAGCGGGGGAGCTACGAGCAGTACTTC.

The V gene is TRBV4-1, the J gene TRBJ2-3, with no clear D. V shed 3 bases and J shed 3 bases, with 16 bases lying between them. This CDR3 has 16 amino acids. Germline CDR1 MGHRA, CDR2 YSYEKL. CDR3 nucleotides: TGCGCCAGCAGCCACACTTCCCTACTGGGGACAGATACGCAGTATTTT. This encodes CASSHTSLLGTDTQYF.

In this sample, this clone turned up once. V usage is TRBV6-5 and J usage is TRBJ2-7; 11 bases are shared with TRBD1. CDR1 is MNHEY and CDR2 is SVGAGI in the germline V gene. The CDR3 runs 15 residues. Germline trimming cut 4 bases from V and 6 bases from J; bases unmatched to any gene: 8. This CDR3 is CASSSHGQGALEQYF. For the CDR3, the DNA is TGTGCCAGCAGTTCCCACGGACAGGGGGCGCTCGAGCAGTACTTC.

This rearrangement joins TRBV7-9 to TRBJ2-7; D not resolved. Germline-derived CDR1 and CDR2 are SEHNR and FQNEAQ (reference sequence). The ends were cut back, 0 bases at V and 1 base at J, with 4 bases in the middle. The CDR3 consists of 13 residues. In nucleotides, the CDR3 is TGTGCCAGCAGCTTAGCCCGGTCCTACGAGCAGTACTTC. It specifies CASSLARSYEQYF.

This sequence joins TRBV10-1 and TRBJ1-6; D is unclear. The CDR3 is 14 residues long. From germline, CDR1 is WNHNN and CDR2 SYGVQD (reference sequence). Deletions cut 6 bases from V and 7 bases from J, with 13 bases between. DNA of the CDR3: TGCGCCAGCAGCGGGTCCCTCGGAAATTCACCCCTCCACTTT. Its protein is CASSGSLGNSPLHF.

This clone came up many times. J is TRBJ2-2 and V is TRBV7-3, with D possibly being TRBD2 (6 bases). V was trimmed by 5 bases and J by 5 bases, leaving 18 bases between them. From germline, CDR1 is SGHTA and CDR2 FQGTGA. The CDR3 contains 16 residues. CDR3 amino acids: CASSTGPPGGTGELFF. The CDR3 coding sequence is TGTGCCAGCAGCACGGGTCCTCCCGGAGGGACCGGGGAGCTGTTTTTT.

About this clone itself: The same CDR3 is also encoded by other DNA sequences in this sample. The rearrangement uses TRBV19 and TRBJ2-7; 13 nucleotides align to TRBD2. This CDR3 is built from 15 residues. Germline V gene lookup returns CDR1 LNHDA and CDR2 SQIVND (reference sequence). V lost 5 bases to trimming and J lost 3 bases; unmatched junction nucleotides: 4. The CDR3 region is CASSSRTSGSYEQYF. DNA of the CDR3: TGTGCCAGTAGTTCACGGACTAGCGGGAGCTACGAGCAGTACTTC.

The chain has TRBV5-6 and TRBJ1-4; D is undetermined. The CDR3 has 14 amino acids. Germline V gene data show CDR1 as SGHDT and CDR2 as YYEEEE. Trimming removed 4 bases at V and 5 bases at J, with 12 bases between. Here the CDR3 reads CASSVSGVNEKLFF. The CDR3 region has the DNA TGTGCCAGCAGCGTATCGGGCGTCAATGAAAAACTGTTTTTT.

A note on this clone: The sample carries other DNA sequences with the same CDR3. The CDR3 DNA follows: TGTGCCAGCAGCAGGGGGCGGGACACTGAAGCTTTCTTT. Encoded protein: CASSRGRDTEAFF. The chain joins TRBV9 to TRBJ1-1; TRBD1 matches at 7 bases. The germline CDR1 and CDR2 sequences are SGDLS and YYNGEE. The CDR3 has 13 amino acids. Trimming cost V 4 bases and J 3 bases; bases outside gene matches: 3.

The chain joins TRBV18 to TRBJ2-7, with TRBD1 matching 8 bases. CDR1 and CDR2 (germline): KGHSH, LQKENI. The CDR3 runs 14 residues. The ends lost 6 bases at V and 0 bases at J; junction bases unmatched: 4. The CDR3 loop is CASSQTGGSYEQYF. The CDR3 DNA follows: TGTGCCAGCTCGCAAACAGGGGGCTCCTACGAGCAGTACTTC.

The rearrangement uses TRBV7-9 and TRBJ2-7, with no clear D. The V end was cut by 6 bases, the J end by 1 base, with 10 bases between. Germline V gene lookup returns CDR1 SEHNR and CDR2 FQNEAQ (reference sequence). The CDR3 spans 13 residues. This CDR3 reads CASRRTNSYEQYF. The CDR3, as DNA: TGTGCCAGCAGGCGGACGAATTCCTACGAGCAGTACTTC.

This clone was counted a single time. This chain uses TRBV2 with TRBJ1-1; 7 bases line up with TRBD1. Germline V gives CDR1 SNHLY, CDR2 FYNNEI. Trimming took 6 bases from V and 3 from J; bases not matched to a gene: 7. CDR3 length equals 14 residues. This CDR3 reads CASRGDSPYTEAFF. The DNA for the CDR3 is TGTGCCAGCAGGGGGGACAGTCCGTACACTGAAGCTTTCTTT.

This chain links TRBV27 with TRBJ2-7; D gene ambiguous. The V and J ends lost 7 bases and 6 bases respectively, with 13 bases between them. The V gene's germline CDR1 is MNHEY and CDR2 SMNVEV (reference sequence). CDR3 length equals 12 residues. DNA of the CDR3: TGTGCCAGCATATCCGCCGGGCGCGAGCAGTACTTC. As protein: CASISAGREQYF.

This chain links TRBV5-1 with TRBJ2-5; a possible D gene is TRBD1 (6 bases). Germline V lookup: CDR1 SGHRS, CDR2 YFSETQ. The V gene lost 0 bases and the J gene lost 10 bases, with 22 bases spanning the gap. The CDR3 extends over 16 amino acids. The CDR3 loop is CASSLEPWAGVFDQYF. DNA for the CDR3: TGCGCCAGCAGCTTGGAACCCTGGGCAGGGGTTTTTGACCAGTACTTC.

The chain recombines TRBV18 with TRBJ2-1; no reliable D call. The CDR3 runs to 14 residues. Trimming removed 8 bases at V and 3 bases at J, with 14 bases between. The germline gives CDR1 KGHSH, CDR2 LQKENI. The CDR3 is CASAVAGNYNEQFF. CDR3 sequence (DNA): TGTGCCAGCGCGGTAGCAGGAAACTACAATGAGCAGTTCTTC.

This chain links TRBV11-2 with TRBJ2-1, with 9 bases matching TRBD2. Germline CDR1 SGHAT, CDR2 FQNNGV. This CDR3 is built from 15 residues. V shed 6 bases, J shed 9 bases, and the junction held 12 bases outside the gene matches. For the CDR3, the DNA is TGTGCCAGCAGGGAACCGGGACTAGCCGTACGTGAGCAGTTCTTC. The encoded protein is CASREPGLAVREQFF.

The V gene is TRBV6-1, the J gene TRBJ1-4, with TRBD1 matching 7 bases. The ends lost 6 bases at V and 1 base at J; junction bases unmatched: 2. Germline loops: CDR1 MNHNS, CDR2 SASEGT. The CDR3 spans 14 residues. CDR3 region: CASRRDRTNEKLFF. In DNA, the CDR3 is TGTGCCAGCAGGCGGGACAGAACTAATGAAAAACTGTTTTTT.

The genes are TRBV6-1 and TRBJ1-5; D is unresolved. CDR3 length: 14 residues. Germline lookup yields CDR1 MNHNS and CDR2 SASEGT. Trimming left V 2 bases short and J 2 bases short, with 7 bases between. The CDR3, as DNA: TGTGCCAGCAGTGAATTTAAAGGCAATCAGCCCCAGCATTTT. Its translation: CASSEFKGNQPQHF.